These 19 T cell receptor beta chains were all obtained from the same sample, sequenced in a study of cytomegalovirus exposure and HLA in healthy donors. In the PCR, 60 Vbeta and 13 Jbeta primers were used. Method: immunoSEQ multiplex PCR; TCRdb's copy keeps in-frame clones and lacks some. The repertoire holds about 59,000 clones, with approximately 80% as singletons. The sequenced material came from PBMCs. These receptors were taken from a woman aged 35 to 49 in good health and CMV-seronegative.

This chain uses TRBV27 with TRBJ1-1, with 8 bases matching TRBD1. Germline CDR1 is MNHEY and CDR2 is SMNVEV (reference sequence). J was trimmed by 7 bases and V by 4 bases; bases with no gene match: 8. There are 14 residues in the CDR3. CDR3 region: CASSSQGTGHEAFF. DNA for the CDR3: TGTGCCAGCAGTTCCCAAGGGACAGGCCATGAAGCTTTCTTT.

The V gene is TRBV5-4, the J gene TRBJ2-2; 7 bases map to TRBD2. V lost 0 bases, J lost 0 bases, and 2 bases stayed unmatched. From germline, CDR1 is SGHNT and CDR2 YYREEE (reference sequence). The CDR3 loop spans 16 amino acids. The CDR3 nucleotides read TGTGCCAGCAGCTTGGCCGCGGGGGCGAACACCGGGGAGCTGTTTTTT. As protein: CASSLAAGANTGELFF.

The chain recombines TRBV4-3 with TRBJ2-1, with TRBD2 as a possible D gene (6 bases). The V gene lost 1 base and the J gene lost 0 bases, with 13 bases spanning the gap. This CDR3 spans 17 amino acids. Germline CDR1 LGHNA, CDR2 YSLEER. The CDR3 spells CASSQAPGTASYNEQFF. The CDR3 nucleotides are TGCGCCAGCAGCCAAGCCCCGGGGACTGCCTCCTACAATGAGCAGTTCTTC.

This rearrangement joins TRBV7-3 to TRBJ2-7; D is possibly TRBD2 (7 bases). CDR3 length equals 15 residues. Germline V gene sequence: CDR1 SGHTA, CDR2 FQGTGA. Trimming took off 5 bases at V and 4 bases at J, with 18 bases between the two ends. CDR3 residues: CASSPGGGGEYEQYF. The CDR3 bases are TGTGCCAGCAGCCCGGGGGGAGGGGGGGAATACGAGCAGTACTTC.

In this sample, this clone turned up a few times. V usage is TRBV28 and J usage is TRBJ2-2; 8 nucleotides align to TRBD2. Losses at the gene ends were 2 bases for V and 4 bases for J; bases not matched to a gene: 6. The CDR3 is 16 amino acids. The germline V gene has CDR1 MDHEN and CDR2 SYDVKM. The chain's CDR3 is CASSLTGGARTGELFF. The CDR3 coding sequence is TGTGCCAGCAGTTTAACCGGGGGGGCGCGCACCGGGGAGCTGTTTTTT.

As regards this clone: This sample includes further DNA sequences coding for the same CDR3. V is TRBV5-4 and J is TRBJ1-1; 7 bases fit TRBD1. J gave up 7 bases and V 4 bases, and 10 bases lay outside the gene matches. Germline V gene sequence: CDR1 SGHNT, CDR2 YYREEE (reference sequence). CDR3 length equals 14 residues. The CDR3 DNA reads TGTGCCAGCAGCCCGGGACAGCGGGAGGGTGAAGCTTTCTTT. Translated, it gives CASSPGQREGEAFF.

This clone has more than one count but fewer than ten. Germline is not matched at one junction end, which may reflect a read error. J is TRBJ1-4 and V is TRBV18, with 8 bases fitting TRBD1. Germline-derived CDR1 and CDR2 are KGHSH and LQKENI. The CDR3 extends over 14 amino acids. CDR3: CVSSLRQGNEKLFF. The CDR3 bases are TGTGTCAGCTCACTCCGACAGGGGAATGAAAAACTGTTTTTT.

CDR3 nucleotide sequence: TGTGCCAGCAGCTTAACGCGGGAGCCCACAGATACGCAGTATTTT. Translation gives CASSLTREPTDTQYF. The chain links TRBV7-3 to TRBJ2-3; 7 bases line up with TRBD2. Losses at the gene ends were 0 bases for V and 2 bases for J; bases not matched to a gene: 2. The length of the CDR3 is 15 residues. Germline-derived CDR1 and CDR2 are SGHTA and FQGTGA.

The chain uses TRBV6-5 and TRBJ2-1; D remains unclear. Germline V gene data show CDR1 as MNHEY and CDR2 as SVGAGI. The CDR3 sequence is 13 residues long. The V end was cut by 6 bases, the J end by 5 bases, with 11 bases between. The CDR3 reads CASRTRRDNEQFF. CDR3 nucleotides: TGTGCCAGCAGAACCCGAAGAGACAATGAGCAGTTCTTC.

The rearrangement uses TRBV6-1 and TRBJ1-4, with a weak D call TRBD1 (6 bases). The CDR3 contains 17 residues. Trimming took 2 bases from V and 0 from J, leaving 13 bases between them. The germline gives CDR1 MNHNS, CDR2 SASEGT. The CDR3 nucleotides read TGTGCCAGCAGTGAACGGGGGGGCTCCGCAACTAATGAAAAACTGTTTTTT. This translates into CASSERGGSATNEKLFF.

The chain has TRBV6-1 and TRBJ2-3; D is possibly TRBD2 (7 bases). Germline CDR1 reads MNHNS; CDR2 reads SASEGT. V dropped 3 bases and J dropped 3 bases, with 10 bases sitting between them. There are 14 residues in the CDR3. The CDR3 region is CASSEAGATDTQYF. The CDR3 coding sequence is TGTGCCAGCAGTGAGGCGGGGGCGACAGATACGCAGTATTTT.

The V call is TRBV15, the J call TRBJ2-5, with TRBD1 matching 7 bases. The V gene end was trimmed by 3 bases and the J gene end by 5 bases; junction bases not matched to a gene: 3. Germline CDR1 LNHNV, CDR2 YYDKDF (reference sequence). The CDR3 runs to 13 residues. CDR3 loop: CATSRDRLETQYF. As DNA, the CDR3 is TGTGCCACCAGCAGGGACAGGCTGGAGACCCAGTACTTC.

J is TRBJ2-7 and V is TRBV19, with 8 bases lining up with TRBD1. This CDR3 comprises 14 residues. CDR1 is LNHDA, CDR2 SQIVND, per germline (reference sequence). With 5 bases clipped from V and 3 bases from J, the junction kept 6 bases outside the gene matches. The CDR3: CASSPGTGNYEQYF. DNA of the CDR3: TGTGCCAGTAGTCCCGGGACAGGCAACTACGAGCAGTACTTC.

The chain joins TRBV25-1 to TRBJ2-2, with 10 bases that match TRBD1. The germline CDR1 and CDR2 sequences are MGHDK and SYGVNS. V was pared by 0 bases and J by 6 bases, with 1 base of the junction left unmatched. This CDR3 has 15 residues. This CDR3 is CASSEYGTGAGELFF. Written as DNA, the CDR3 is TGTGCCAGCAGTGAATATGGGACAGGGGCCGGGGAGCTGTTTTTT.

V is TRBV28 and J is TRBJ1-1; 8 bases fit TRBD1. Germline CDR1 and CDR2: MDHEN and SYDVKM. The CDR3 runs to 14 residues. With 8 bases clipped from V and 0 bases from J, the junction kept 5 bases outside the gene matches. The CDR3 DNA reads TGTGCCAGCTGCGGACAGGGCCTGAACACTGAAGCTTTCTTT. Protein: CASCGQGLNTEAFF.

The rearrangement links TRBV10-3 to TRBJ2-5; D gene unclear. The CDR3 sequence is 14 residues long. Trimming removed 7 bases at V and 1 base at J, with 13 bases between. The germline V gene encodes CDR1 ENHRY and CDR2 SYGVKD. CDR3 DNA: TGTGCCATCACCGAGAGCTCTTTCCAAGAGACCCAGTACTTC. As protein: CAITESSFQETQYF.

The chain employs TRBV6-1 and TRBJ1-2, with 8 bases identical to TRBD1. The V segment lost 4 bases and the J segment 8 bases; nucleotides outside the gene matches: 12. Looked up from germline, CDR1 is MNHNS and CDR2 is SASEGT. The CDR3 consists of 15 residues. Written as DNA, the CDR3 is TGTGCCAGCAGTGTCCGGGACAGGCAACTAAGGGGCTACACCTTC. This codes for CASSVRDRQLRGYTF.

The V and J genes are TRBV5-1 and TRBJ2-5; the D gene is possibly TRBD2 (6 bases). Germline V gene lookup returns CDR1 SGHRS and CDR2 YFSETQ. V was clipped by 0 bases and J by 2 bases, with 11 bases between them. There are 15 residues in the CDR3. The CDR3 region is CASSLGRVAQETQYF. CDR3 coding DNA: TGCGCCAGCAGCTTGGGGAGGGTGGCGCAAGAGACCCAGTACTTC. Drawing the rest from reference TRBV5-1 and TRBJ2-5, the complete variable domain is KAGVTQTPRYLIKTRGQQVTLSCSPISGHRSVSWYQQTPGQGLQFLFEYFSETQRNKGNFPGRFSGRQFSNSRSEMNVSTLELGDSALYLCASSLGRVAQETQYFGPGTRLLVL.

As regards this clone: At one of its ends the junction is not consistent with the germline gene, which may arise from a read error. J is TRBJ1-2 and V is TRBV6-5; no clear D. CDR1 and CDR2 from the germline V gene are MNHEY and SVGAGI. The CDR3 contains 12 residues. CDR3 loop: CASGQRPLGPAF. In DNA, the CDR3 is TGTGCCAGCGGGCAGAGGCCACTAGGGCCCGCCTTC.